What follows are 9 T cell receptor beta chains derived from one specimen sequenced in a study of identical twins. TCRdb recomputed calls from the 5' RACE reads with MiXCR, one row per CDR3 protein. The sample yields just under 550,000 distinct CDR3 sequences, 12% to 15% seen once. The sample was also reused in another study, on yellow fever vaccine responses in identical twins.

Input material: CD4+ T cells sorted from blood. All receptors derive from a woman in her late teens or twenties in good health.

This clonotype was detected a few times. The V call is TRBV10-3, the J call TRBJ1-5; 8 nucleotides agree with TRBD1. V shed 1 base and J 5 bases; nucleotides not matched to a gene: 16. The CDR3 spans 19 residues. Per the germline V gene, CDR1 is ENHRY and CDR2 is SYGVKD. The CDR3 DNA reads as TGTGCCATCAGTGAGTATAATTCAGCGGGCAGGGGGCCCGATCAGCCCCAGCATTTT. It is translated as CAISEYNSAGRGPDQPQHF.

This chain connects TRBV12-3 or TRBV12-4 to TRBJ1-4, with a tentative D call TRBD1 (6 bases). This CDR3 has 13 residues. The V and J ends lost 6 bases and 10 bases respectively, with 15 bases between them. Here the CDR3 reads CASSRNLGAKLFF. The CDR3 DNA reads as TGTGCCAGCAGCCGAAACTTGGGGGCAAAACTGTTTTTT.

This clonotype was seen only a few times. V usage is TRBV29-1 and J usage is TRBJ1-1; no firm D call. V dropped 4 bases and J dropped 1 base, with 16 bases sitting between them. This CDR3 is built from 15 residues. CDR1 and CDR2 (germline): SQVTM, ANQGSEA. As DNA, the CDR3 is TGCAGCGTTGTTCCTAGGCCCCTTACGAACACTGAAGCTTTCTTT. Translating gives CSVVPRPLTNTEAFF.

This clonotype was seen more than once but under ten times. The chain couples TRBV20-1 to TRBJ2-7; 8 nucleotides match TRBD1. The CDR3 runs to 14 residues. In germline, CDR1 is DFQATT, CDR2 SNEGSKA (reference sequence). Trimming at V came to 5 bases and at J to 3 bases, leaving 9 bases not matched to a gene. Here the CDR3 reads CSAPSLRGHYEQYF. The CDR3 coding sequence is TGCAGTGCTCCCAGCCTCAGGGGGCACTACGAGCAGTACTTC.

The chain has TRBV12-3 or TRBV12-4 and TRBJ1-2; 9 nucleotides align to TRBD1. The trim removed 6 bases at V and 8 bases at J, leaving 7 bases unmatched. The CDR3 is 13 residues long. CDR3 nucleotides: TGTGCCAGCAGCACAGGGGGCGCAGGGGGCTACACCTTC. This sequence encodes CASSTGGAGGYTF.

The sample holds a few counts of this clonotype. This chain uses TRBV25-1 with TRBJ2-1; 7 bases line up with TRBD1. This CDR3 is built from 14 residues. Germline CDR1 reads MGHDK; CDR2 reads SYGVNS. The V segment lost 5 bases and the J segment 7 bases; nucleotides outside the gene matches: 8. The CDR3 nucleotides are TGTGCCAGCAGTCCCCCGACAGGGCGGAATGAGCAGTTCTTC. This codes for CASSPPTGRNEQFF.

This clonotype was recorded a few times. The rearrangement links TRBV10-3 to TRBJ1-1; no clear D. The CDR3 runs 15 residues. V dropped 2 bases and J dropped 0 bases, with 10 bases sitting between them. CDR1 and CDR2 from the germline V gene are ENHRY and SYGVKD. CDR3 sequence (DNA): TGTGCCATCAGTGAGACAGTTTCGATGAACACTGAAGCTTTCTTT. As protein: CAISETVSMNTEAFF.

This clonotype occurred a few times. V gene TRBV7-8 combines with J gene TRBJ2-1, with D tentatively TRBD2 (5 bases). V lost 5 bases and J lost 5, with 19 bases in between. Germline CDR1 and CDR2: SGHVS and FQNEAQ. The CDR3 length is 16 residues. In DNA, the CDR3 is TGTGCCAGCAGCGCAATAAACGGCGGGCTCCACAATGAGCAGTTCTTC. This encodes CASSAINGGLHNEQFF.

The genes are TRBV5-1 and TRBJ2-1; TRBD2 aligns across 13 bases. This CDR3 has 16 amino acids. CDR1 and CDR2 (germline): SGHRS, YFSETQ. The V and J ends lost 3 bases and 9 bases, in that order; junction bases with no gene match: 9. CDR3 sequence reads: CASSSGLAGVRVEQFF. The CDR3 coding sequence is TGCGCCAGCAGCTCCGGACTAGCGGGAGTAAGGGTTGAGCAGTTCTTC.